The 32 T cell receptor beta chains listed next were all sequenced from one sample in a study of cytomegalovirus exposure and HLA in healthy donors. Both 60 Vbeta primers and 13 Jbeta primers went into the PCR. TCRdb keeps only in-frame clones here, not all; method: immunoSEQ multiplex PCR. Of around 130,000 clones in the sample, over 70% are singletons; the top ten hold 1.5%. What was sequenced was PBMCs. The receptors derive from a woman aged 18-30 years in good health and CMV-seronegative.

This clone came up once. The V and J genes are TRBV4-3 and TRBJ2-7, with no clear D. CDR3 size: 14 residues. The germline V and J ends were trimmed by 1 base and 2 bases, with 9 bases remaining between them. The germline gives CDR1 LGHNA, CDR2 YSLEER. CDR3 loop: CASSQALYTYEQYF. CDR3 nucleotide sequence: TGCGCCAGCAGCCAAGCCCTGTACACCTACGAGCAGTACTTC.

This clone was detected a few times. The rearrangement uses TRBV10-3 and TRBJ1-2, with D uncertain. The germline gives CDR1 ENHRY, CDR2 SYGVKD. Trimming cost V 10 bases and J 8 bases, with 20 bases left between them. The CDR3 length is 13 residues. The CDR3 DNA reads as TGTGCCACCTCGGACGGGAGAGGTTGGGGCTACACCTTC. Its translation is CATSDGRGWGYTF.

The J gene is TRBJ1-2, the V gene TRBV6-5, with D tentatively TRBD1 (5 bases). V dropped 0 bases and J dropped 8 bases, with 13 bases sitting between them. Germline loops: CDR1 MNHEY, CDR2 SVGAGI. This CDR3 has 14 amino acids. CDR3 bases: TGTGCCAGCAGTTACTCCTCCCAGGGCGGAGGCTACACCTTC. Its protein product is CASSYSSQGGGYTF.

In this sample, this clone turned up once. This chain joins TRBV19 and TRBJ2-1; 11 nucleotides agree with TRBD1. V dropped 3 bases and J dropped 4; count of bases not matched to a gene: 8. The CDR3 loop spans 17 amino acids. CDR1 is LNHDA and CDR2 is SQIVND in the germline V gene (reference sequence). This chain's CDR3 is CASSIDLGQGAYNEQFF. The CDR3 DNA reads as TGTGCCAGTAGTATTGATCTCGGACAGGGGGCTTACAATGAGCAGTTCTTC. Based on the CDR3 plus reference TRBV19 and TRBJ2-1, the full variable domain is DGGITQSPKYLFRKEGQNVTLSCEQNLNHDAMYWYRQDPGQGLRLIYYSQIVNDFQKGDIAEGYSVSREKKESFPLTVTSAQKNPTAFYLCASSIDLGQGAYNEQFFGPGTRLTVL.

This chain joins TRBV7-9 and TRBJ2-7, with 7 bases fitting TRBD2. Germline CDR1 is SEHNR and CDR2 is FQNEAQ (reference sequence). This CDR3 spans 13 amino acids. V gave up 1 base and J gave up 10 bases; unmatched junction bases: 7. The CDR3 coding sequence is TGTGCCAGCAGCTTAGAGTGGCGGGAGATACAGTACTTC. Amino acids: CASSLEWREIQYF. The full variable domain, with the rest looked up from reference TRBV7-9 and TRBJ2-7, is DTGVSQNPRHKITKRGQNVTFRCDPISEHNRLYWYRQTLGQGPEFLTYFQNEAQLEKSRLLSDRFSAERPKGSFSTLEIQRTEQGDSAMYLCASSLEWREIQYFGPGTRLTVT.

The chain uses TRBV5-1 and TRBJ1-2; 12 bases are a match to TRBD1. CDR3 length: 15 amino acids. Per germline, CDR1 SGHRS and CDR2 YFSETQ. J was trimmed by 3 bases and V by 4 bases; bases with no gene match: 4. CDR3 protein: CASSAGQGAYYGYTF. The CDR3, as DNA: TGCGCCAGCAGCGCGGGACAGGGGGCCTACTATGGCTACACCTTC.

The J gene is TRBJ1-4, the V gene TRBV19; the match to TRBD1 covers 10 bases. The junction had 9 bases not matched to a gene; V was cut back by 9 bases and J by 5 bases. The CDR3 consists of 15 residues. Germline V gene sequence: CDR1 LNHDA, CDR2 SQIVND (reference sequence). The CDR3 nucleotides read TGTGCCAGCATGAATACGGGACAGGGGAATGAAAAACTGTTTTTT. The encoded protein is CASMNTGQGNEKLFF.

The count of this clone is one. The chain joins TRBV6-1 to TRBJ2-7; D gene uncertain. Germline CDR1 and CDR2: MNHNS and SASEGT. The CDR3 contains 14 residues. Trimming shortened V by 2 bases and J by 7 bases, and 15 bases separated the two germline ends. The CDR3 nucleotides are TGTGCCAGCAGTGAACTAGGCTCCCCACGGGAGCAGTACTTC. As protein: CASSELGSPREQYF.

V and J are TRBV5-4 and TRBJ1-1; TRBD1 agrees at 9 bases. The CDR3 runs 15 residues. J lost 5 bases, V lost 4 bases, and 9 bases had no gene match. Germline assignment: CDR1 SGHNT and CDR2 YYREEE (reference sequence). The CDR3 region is CASSPNRGQGTEAFF. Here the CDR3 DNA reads TGTGCCAGCAGCCCAAACAGGGGGCAGGGTACTGAAGCTTTCTTT.

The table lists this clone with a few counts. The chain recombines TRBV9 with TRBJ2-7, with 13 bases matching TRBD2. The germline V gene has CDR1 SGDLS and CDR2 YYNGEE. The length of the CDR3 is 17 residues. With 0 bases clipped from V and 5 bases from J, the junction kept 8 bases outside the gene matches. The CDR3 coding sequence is TGTGCCAGCAGCGTAGCCTCGGGACTAGCGGGGAGGGACGAGCAGTACTTC. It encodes CASSVASGLAGRDEQYF. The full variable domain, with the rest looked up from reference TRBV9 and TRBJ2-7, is DSGVTQTPKHLITATGQRVTLRCSPRSGDLSVYWYQQSLDQGLQFLIQYYNGEERAKGNILERFSAQQFPDLHSELNLSSLELGDSALYFCASSVASGLAGRDEQYFGPGTRLTVT.

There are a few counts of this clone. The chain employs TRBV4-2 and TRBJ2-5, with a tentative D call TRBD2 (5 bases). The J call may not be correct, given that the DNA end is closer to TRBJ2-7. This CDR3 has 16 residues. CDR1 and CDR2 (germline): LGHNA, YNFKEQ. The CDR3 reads CASSQDLSRLRDEQYF. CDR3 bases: TGTGCCAGCAGCCAAGATCTGTCCCGGCTGCGGGACGAGCAGTACTTC.

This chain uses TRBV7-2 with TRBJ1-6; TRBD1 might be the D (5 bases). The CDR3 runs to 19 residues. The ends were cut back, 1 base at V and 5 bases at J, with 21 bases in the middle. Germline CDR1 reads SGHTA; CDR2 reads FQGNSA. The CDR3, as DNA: TGTGCCAGCAGCTTAGTTCCCGCACTTTGGGGCCTCAATAATTCACCCCTCCACTTT. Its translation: CASSLVPALWGLNNSPLHF.

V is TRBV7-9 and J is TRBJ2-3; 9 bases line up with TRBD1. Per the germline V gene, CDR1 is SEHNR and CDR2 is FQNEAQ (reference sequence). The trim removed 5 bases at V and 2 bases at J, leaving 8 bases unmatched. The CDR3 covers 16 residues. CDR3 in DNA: TGTGCCAGCAGCCTACCGGGGGACAGGGACACAGATACGCAGTATTTT. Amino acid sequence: CASSLPGDRDTDTQYF.

The CDR3 sequence: CASSQAQGYSTDTQYF. The DNA of the CDR3 is TGTGCCAGCAGCCAGGCTCAGGGTTATAGCACAGATACGCAGTATTTT. This chain connects TRBV14 to TRBJ2-3; maybe TRBD1 (5 bases). This CDR3 has 16 amino acids. Trimming left V 3 bases short and J 0 bases short, with 13 bases between. Germline assignment: CDR1 SGHDN and CDR2 FVKESK.

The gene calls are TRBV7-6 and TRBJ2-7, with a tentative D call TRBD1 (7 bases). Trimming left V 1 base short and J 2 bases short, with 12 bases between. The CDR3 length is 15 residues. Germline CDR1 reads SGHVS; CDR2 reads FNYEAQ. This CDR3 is CASSLGQGGTYEQYF. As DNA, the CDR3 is TGTGCCAGCAGCTTAGGACAGGGAGGTACCTACGAGCAGTACTTC.

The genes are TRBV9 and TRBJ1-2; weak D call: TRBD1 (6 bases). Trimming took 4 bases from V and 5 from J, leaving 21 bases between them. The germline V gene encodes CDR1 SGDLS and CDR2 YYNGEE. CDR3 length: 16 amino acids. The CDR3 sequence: CASSFGNRAPGYGYTF. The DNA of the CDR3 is TGTGCCAGCAGCTTTGGAAACAGGGCCCCCGGGTATGGCTACACCTTC.

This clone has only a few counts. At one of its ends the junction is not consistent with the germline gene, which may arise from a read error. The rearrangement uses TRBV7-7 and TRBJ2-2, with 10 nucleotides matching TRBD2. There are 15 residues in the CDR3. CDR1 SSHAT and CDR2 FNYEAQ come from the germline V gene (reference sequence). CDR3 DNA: TGTGCTAGCAGCCTCCTAGCGGGGGACACCGGGGAGCTGTTTTTT. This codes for CASSLLAGDTGELFF.

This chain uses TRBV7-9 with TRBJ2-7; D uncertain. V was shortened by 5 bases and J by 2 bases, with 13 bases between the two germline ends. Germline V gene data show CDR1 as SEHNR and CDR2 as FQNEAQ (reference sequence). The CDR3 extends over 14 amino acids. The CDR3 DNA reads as TGTGCCAGCAGCCTATCCGGTTTGACCTACGAGCAGTACTTC. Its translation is CASSLSGLTYEQYF.

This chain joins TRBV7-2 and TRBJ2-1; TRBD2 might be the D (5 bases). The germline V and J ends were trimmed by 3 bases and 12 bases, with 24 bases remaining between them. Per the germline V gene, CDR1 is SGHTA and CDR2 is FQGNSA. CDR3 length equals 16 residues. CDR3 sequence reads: CASSFISRDHFRTQFF. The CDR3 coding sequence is TGTGCCAGCAGCTTTATATCCCGGGATCACTTCCGTACGCAGTTCTTC.

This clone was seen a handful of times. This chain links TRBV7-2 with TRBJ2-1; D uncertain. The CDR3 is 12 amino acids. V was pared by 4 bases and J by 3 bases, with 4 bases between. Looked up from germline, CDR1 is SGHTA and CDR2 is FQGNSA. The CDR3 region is CASSSYYNEQFF. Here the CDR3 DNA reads TGTGCCAGCAGCTCGTACTACAATGAGCAGTTCTTC.

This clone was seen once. CDR3 nucleotide sequence: TGTGCCAGCAGCTTAGGGGCCAATGAGCAGTTCTTC. It translates to CASSLGANEQFF. This rearrangement joins TRBV7-9 to TRBJ2-1; D is uncertain. Trimming stripped 1 base from V and 6 bases from J, with 4 bases between. The CDR3 contains 12 residues. Germline V gene lookup returns CDR1 SEHNR and CDR2 FQNEAQ (reference sequence). The full variable domain, with the rest looked up from reference TRBV7-9 and TRBJ2-1, is DTGVSQNPRHKITKRGQNVTFRCDPISEHNRLYWYRQTLGQGPEFLTYFQNEAQLEKSRLLSDRFSAERPKGSFSTLEIQRTEQGDSAMYLCASSLGANEQFFGPGTRLTVL.

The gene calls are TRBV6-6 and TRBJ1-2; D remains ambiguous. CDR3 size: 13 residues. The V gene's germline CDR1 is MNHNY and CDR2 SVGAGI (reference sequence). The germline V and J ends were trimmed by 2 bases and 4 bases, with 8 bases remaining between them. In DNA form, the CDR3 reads TGTGCCAGCAGTTACGCTGTCAGCTATGGCTACACCTTC. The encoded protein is CASSYAVSYGYTF.

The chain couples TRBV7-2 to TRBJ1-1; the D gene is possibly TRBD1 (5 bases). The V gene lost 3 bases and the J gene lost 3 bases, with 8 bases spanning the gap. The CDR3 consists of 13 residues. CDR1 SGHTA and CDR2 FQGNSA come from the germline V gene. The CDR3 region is CASSLRQYTEAFF. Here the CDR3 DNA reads TGTGCCAGCAGCTTGCGACAGTACACTGAAGCTTTCTTT.

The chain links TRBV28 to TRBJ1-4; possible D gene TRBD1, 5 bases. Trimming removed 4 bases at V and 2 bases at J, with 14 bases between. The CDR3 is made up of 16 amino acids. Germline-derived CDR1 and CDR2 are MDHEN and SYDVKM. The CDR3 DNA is TGTGCCAGCAGTTCTCCACCAGGGCGCACTAATGAAAAACTGTTTTTT. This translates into CASSSPPGRTNEKLFF.

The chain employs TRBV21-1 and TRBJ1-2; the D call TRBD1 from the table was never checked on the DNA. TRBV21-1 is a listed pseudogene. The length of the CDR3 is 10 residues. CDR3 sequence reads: CASKGHGYTF. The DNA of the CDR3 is TGTGCCAGCAAGGGGCATGGCTACACCTTC.

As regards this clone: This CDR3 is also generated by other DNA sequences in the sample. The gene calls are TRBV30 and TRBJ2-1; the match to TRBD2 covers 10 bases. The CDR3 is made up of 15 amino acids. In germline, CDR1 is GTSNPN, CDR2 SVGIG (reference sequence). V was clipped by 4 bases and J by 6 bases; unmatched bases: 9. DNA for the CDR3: TGTGCCTGGACCACCGGGACTAGCGCATCCAATGAGCAGTTCTTC. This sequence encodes CAWTTGTSASNEQFF.

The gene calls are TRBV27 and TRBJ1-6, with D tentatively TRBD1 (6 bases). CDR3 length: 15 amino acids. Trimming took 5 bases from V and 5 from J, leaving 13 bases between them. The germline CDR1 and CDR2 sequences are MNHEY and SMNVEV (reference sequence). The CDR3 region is CASSPTGTNNSPLHF. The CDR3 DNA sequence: TGTGCCAGCAGTCCGACAGGAACAAATAATTCACCCCTCCACTTT.

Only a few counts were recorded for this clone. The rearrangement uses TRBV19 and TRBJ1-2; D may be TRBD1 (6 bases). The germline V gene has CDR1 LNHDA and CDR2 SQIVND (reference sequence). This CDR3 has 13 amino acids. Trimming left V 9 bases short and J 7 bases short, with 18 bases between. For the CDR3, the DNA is TGTGCCAGCACGACCCGGGGGGCGCGTGGCTACACCTTC. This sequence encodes CASTTRGARGYTF.

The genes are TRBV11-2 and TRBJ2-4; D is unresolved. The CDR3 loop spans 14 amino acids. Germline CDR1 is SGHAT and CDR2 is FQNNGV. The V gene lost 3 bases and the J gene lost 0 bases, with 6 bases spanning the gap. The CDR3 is CASSFSLAKNIQYF. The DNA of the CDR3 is TGTGCCAGCAGCTTCTCCCTAGCCAAAAACATTCAGTACTTC.

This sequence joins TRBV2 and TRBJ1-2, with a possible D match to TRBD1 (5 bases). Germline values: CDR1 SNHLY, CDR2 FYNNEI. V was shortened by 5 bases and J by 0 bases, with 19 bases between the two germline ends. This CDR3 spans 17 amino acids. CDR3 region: CASSPLVKDRTNYGYTF. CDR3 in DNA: TGTGCCAGCAGTCCGCTGGTTAAAGACAGAACTAACTATGGCTACACCTTC. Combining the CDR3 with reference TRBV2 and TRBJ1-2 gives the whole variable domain EPEVTQTPSHQVTQMGQEVILRCVPISNHLYFYWYRQILGQKVEFLVSFYNNEISEKSEIFDDQFSVERPDGSNFTLKIRSTKLEDSAMYFCASSPLVKDRTNYGYTFGSGTRLTVV.

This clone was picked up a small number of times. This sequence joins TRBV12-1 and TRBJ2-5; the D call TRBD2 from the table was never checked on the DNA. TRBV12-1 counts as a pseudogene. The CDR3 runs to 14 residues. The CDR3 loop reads CASSISGRRETQYF. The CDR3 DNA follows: TGTGCCAGCAGCATTAGCGGGAGAAGGGAGACCCAGTACTTC.

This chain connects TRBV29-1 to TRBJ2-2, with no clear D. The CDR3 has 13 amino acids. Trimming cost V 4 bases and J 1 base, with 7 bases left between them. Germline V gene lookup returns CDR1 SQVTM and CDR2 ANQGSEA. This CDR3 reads CSVAILNTGELFF. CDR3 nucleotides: TGCAGCGTTGCAATACTGAACACCGGGGAGCTGTTTTTT.